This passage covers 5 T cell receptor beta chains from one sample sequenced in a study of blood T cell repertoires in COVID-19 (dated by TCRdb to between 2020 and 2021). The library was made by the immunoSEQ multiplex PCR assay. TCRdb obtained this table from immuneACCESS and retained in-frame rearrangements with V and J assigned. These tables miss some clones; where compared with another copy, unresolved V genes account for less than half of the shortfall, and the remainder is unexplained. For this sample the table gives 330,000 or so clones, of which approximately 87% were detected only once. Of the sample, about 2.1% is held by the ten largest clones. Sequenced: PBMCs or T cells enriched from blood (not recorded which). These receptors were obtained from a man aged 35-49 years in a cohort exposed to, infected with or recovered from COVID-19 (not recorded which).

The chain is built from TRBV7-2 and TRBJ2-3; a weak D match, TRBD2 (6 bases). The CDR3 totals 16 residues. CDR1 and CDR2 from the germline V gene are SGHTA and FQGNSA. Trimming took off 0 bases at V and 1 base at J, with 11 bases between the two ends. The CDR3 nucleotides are TGTGCCAGCAGCTTAGCGGTCGGGAGACGCACAGATACGCAGTATTTT. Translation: CASSLAVGRRTDTQYF. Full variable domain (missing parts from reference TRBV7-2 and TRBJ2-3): GAGVSQSPSNKVTEKGKDVELRCDPISGHTALYWYRQSLGQGLEFLIYFQGNSAPDKSGLPSDRFSAERTGGSVSTLTIQRTQQEDSAVYLCASSLAVGRRTDTQYFGPGTRLTVL.

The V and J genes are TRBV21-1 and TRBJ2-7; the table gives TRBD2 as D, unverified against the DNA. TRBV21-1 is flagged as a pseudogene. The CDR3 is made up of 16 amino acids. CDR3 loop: CASSSFNSDSSYEQYF. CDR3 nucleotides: TGTGCCAGCAGCAGCTTCAATAGCGATAGCTCCTACGAGCAGTACTTC.

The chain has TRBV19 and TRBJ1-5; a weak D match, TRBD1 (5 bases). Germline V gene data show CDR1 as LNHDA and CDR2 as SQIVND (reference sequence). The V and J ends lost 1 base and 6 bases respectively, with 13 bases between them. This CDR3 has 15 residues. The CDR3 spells CASSIVPGLGQPQHF. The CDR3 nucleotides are TGTGCCAGTAGTATAGTTCCAGGGTTAGGTCAGCCCCAGCATTTT.

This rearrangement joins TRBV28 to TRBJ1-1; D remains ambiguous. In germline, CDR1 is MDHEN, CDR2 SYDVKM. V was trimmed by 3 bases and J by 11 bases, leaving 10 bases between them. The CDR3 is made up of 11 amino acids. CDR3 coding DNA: TGTGCCAGCAGTTTGAATCAGGTTGCTTTCTTT. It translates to CASSLNQVAFF.

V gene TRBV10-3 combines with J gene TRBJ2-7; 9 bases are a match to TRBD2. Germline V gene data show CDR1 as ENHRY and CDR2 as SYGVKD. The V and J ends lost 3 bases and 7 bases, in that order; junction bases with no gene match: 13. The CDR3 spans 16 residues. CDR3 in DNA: TGTGCCATCAGTGATAGCGATAGCGGGAGAGCTCGTGAGCAGTACTTC. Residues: CAISDSDSGRAREQYF.